The clone carrying this TCR beta chain was observed at least ten times. This entry belongs to a study of molecular identifiers for immune sequencing clone quantification. Trimming removed 7 bases from V and 4 bases from J, with 10 bases in between. The germline V gene has CDR1 SQVTM and CDR2 ANQGSEA. The CDR3 contains 11 residues. Previously described methods with listed TCR primers produced the bulk TCR libraries. A single record per CDR3 protein comes from TCRdb applying MiXCR to the PCR reads. The repertoire holds tens of thousands of distinct CDR3 sequences, about 24% seen once, with around 0.89% in the top ten.

The clonotype was recovered from a human donor in good health. Some libraries in this study had Jurkat cell RNA spiked in. Specimen: naive CD8+ T cells from blood, with Jurkat cell RNA spiked in. Sample subset: FACS-sorted CD8+CD4-CCR7+CD45RA+ naive T cells. The rearrangement joins TRBV29-1 to TRBJ1-2; tentatively, D is TRBD1 (5 bases). CDR3 protein: CSAADIYGYTF. CDR3 in DNA: TGCAGCGCCGCGGACATCTATGGCTACACCTTC.